What follows are 30 T cell receptor beta chains derived from one specimen sequenced in a study of cytomegalovirus exposure and HLA in healthy donors. The study ran its PCR with 60 Vbeta and 13 Jbeta primers. Clones were sequenced by immunoSEQ multiplex PCR, and TCRdb holds only the in-frame ones, with some missing. The sample gives some 160,000 clones, around four fifths of which show up once; 1.9% is in the top ten. The sequenced sample was PBMCs. The receptors stem from a man aged 18 to 30 in good health and CMV-seronegative.

The chain joins TRBV27 to TRBJ2-3; 12 nucleotides agree with TRBD2. Germline CDR1 and CDR2: MNHEY and SMNVEV (reference sequence). The CDR3 is 15 amino acids. Trimming at V came to 5 bases and at J to 4 bases, leaving 4 bases not matched to a gene. The CDR3 region is CASSRTSGKADTQYF. The CDR3 DNA sequence: TGTGCCAGCAGTAGGACTAGCGGGAAGGCAGATACGCAGTATTTT.

The genes are TRBV7-9 and TRBJ2-2, with 12 bases that match TRBD2. V lost 5 bases to trimming and J lost 6 bases; unmatched junction nucleotides: 4. Germline CDR1 is SEHNR and CDR2 is FQNEAQ (reference sequence). The CDR3 contains 15 residues. In DNA form, the CDR3 reads TGTGCCAGCAGCCTACTAGCGGGGGGCTCCGGGGAGCTGTTTTTT. Amino acids: CASSLLAGGSGELFF.

This chain connects TRBV6-5 to TRBJ2-4; perhaps TRBD2 as D (5 bases). CDR3 length: 13 amino acids. The V gene's germline CDR1 is MNHEY and CDR2 SVGAGI. Trimming stripped 2 bases from V and 7 bases from J, with 9 bases between. CDR3 protein: CASSYRETNIQYF. DNA for the CDR3: TGTGCCAGCAGTTACAGGGAGACGAACATTCAGTACTTC.

This chain links TRBV5-1 with TRBJ1-6; D unresolved. The germline V gene encodes CDR1 SGHRS and CDR2 YFSETQ. V was trimmed by 0 bases and J by 7 bases, leaving 11 bases between them. The CDR3 length is 15 residues. CDR3 sequence: CASSLGGLGNSPLHF. CDR3 nucleotides: TGCGCCAGCAGCTTGGGAGGACTGGGGAATTCACCCCTCCACTTT.

The V call is TRBV30, the J call TRBJ1-2; a possible D gene is TRBD1 (6 bases). Deletions cut 8 bases from V and 6 bases from J, with 19 bases between. Germline CDR1 is GTSNPN and CDR2 is SVGIG (reference sequence). The CDR3 length is 13 residues. The CDR3 nucleotides read TGTGCCCTGCAGGACAGTCGATCGGATGGCTACACCTTC. Amino acid sequence: CALQDSRSDGYTF.

Worth noting for this clone: The identical CDR3 is also encoded by other nucleotide sequences in the sample. This sequence joins TRBV5-1 and TRBJ2-5; perhaps TRBD1 as D (5 bases). V was cut by 4 bases and J by 3 bases, with 10 bases left in between. CDR1 and CDR2 from the germline V gene are SGHRS and YFSETQ. The CDR3 length is 13 residues. CDR3 sequence: CASSRTREETQYF. The CDR3 DNA sequence: TGCGCCAGCAGCCGTACCAGGGAAGAGACCCAGTACTTC.

This clone has a single count. The J gene is TRBJ1-2, the V gene TRBV28; 7 bases map to TRBD1. Germline V gives CDR1 MDHEN, CDR2 SYDVKM. Trimming at V came to 7 bases and at J to 1 base, leaving 6 bases not matched to a gene. CDR3 size: 14 residues. The CDR3 sequence: CASKLQGINYGYTF. The CDR3 nucleotides are TGTGCCAGCAAGTTACAGGGGATTAACTATGGCTACACCTTC.

This clone was observed once. V and J are TRBV18 and TRBJ2-7; tentatively, D is TRBD1 (6 bases). CDR1 is KGHSH, CDR2 LQKENI, per germline. Trimming cost V 6 bases and J 6 bases, with 15 bases left between them. The CDR3 length is 13 residues. The CDR3, as DNA: TGTGCCAGCTCTAGGGGCAGGGGAGCCGAGCAGTACTTC. This sequence encodes CASSRGRGAEQYF.

The V call is TRBV20-1, the J call TRBJ1-2, with D uncertain. Trimming pared 0 bases from V and 13 bases from J, leaving 12 bases between. CDR1 is DFQATT and CDR2 is SNEGSKA in the germline V gene (reference sequence). The CDR3 has 11 residues. For the CDR3, the DNA is TGCAGTGCTAGAGATCATCGTGTAGCCACCTTC. This encodes CSARDHRVATF.

This clone was counted between two and nine times. This rearrangement joins TRBV5-4 to TRBJ1-5; D is undetermined. Trimming removed 2 bases from V and 4 bases from J, with 4 bases in between. The CDR3 covers 12 residues. Germline lookup yields CDR1 SGHNT and CDR2 YYREEE (reference sequence). The CDR3 here is CASSFLNQPQHF. DNA for the CDR3: TGTGCCAGCAGCTTCCTGAATCAGCCCCAGCATTTT.

The genes are TRBV28 and TRBJ2-1; 14 bases fit TRBD2. This CDR3 contains 17 residues. Trimming removed 6 bases from V and 9 bases from J; junction bases left unmatched: 13. CDR1 is MDHEN, CDR2 SYDVKM, per germline. CDR3 protein: CASSWTPGTSGRVEQFF. The DNA for the CDR3 is TGTGCCAGCAGCTGGACCCCCGGGACTAGCGGGAGAGTTGAGCAGTTCTTC.

The chain joins TRBV2 to TRBJ1-2, with a possible D match to TRBD1 (6 bases). The CDR3 length is 15 residues. CDR1 is SNHLY and CDR2 is FYNNEI in the germline V gene. The V end was cut by 6 bases, the J end by 0 bases, with 14 bases between. The DNA of the CDR3 is TGTGCCAGCAGGTACCGGGACATTACTAACTATGGCTACACCTTC. Translating gives CASRYRDITNYGYTF. Full variable domain (outside the CDR3, taken from reference TRBV2 and TRBJ1-2): EPEVTQTPSHQVTQMGQEVILRCVPISNHLYFYWYRQILGQKVEFLVSFYNNEISEKSEIFDDQFSVERPDGSNFTLKIRSTKLEDSAMYFCASRYRDITNYGYTFGSGTRLTVV.

J is TRBJ1-4 and V is TRBV7-2; 8 nucleotides align to TRBD1. The V segment lost 5 bases and the J segment 7 bases; nucleotides outside the gene matches: 9. Per germline, CDR1 SGHTA and CDR2 FQGNSA. The CDR3 length is 15 residues. The CDR3 protein is CASSPASRGREKLFF. CDR3 coding DNA: TGTGCCAGCAGCCCCGCGTCCAGGGGGCGTGAAAAACTGTTTTTT. The full variable domain, with the rest looked up from reference TRBV7-2 and TRBJ1-4, is GAGVSQSPSNKVTEKGKDVELRCDPISGHTALYWYRQSLGQGLEFLIYFQGNSAPDKSGLPSDRFSAERTGGSVSTLTIQRTQQEDSAVYLCASSPASRGREKLFFGSGTQLSVL.

CDR3 DNA: TGCGCCAGCAGCGGAATGACAGGGATACCCCCTGGGGCCAACGTCCTGACTTTC. Its translation is CASSGMTGIPPGANVLTF. The rearrangement joins TRBV5-1 to TRBJ2-6, with 7 nucleotides matching TRBD1. J was trimmed by 2 bases and V by 4 bases; bases with no gene match: 12. Germline V gives CDR1 SGHRS, CDR2 YFSETQ. The CDR3 contains 18 residues. Together with reference TRBV5-1 and TRBJ2-6, the CDR3 gives the full variable domain: KAGVTQTPRYLIKTRGQQVTLSCSPISGHRSVSWYQQTPGQGLQFLFEYFSETQRNKGNFPGRFSGRQFSNSRSEMNVSTLELGDSALYLCASSGMTGIPPGANVLTFGAGSRLTVL.

The rearrangement joins TRBV28 to TRBJ2-7, with D maybe TRBD2 (5 bases). V shed 6 bases and J shed 0 bases, with 9 bases lying between them. Germline loops: CDR1 MDHEN, CDR2 SYDVKM. This CDR3 comprises 13 residues. CDR3 region: CASSGVSSYEQYF. In DNA form, the CDR3 reads TGTGCCAGCAGCGGGGTTAGCTCCTACGAGCAGTACTTC. Drawing the rest from reference TRBV28 and TRBJ2-7, the complete variable domain is DVKVTQSSRYLVKRTGEKVFLECVQDMDHENMFWYRQDPGLGLRLIYFSYDVKMKEKGDIPEGYSVSREKKERFSLILESASTNQTSMYLCASSGVSSYEQYFGPGTRLTVT.

This chain joins TRBV7-9 and TRBJ2-2; the D is unclear. From germline, CDR1 is SEHNR and CDR2 FQNEAQ (reference sequence). The V and J ends lost 5 bases and 7 bases respectively, with 5 bases between them. The CDR3 length is 11 residues. The CDR3 nucleotides read TGTGCCAGCAGCCTTAGCGGGGAGCTGTTTTTT. Protein: CASSLSGELFF.

This clone was counted between two and nine times. The rearrangement uses TRBV6-5 and TRBJ2-3, with 7 bases identical to TRBD1. This CDR3 region has 14 residues. CDR1 and CDR2 from the germline V gene are MNHEY and SVGAGI. V gave up 6 bases and J gave up 2 bases; unmatched junction bases: 5. Here the CDR3 DNA reads TGTGCCAGCAGCACGACAGGGATCACAGATACGCAGTATTTT. Translated: CASSTTGITDTQYF.

In its sample, this clone was seen a few times. V and J are TRBV7-2 and TRBJ1-1, with 7 bases that match TRBD1. This CDR3 comprises 14 residues. The ends lost 0 bases at V and 11 bases at J; junction bases unmatched: 9. Germline CDR1 SGHTA, CDR2 FQGNSA. Here the CDR3 DNA reads TGTGCCAGCAGCTTAGCTCAGGGGGGCGCGGGGGCTTTCTTT. This sequence encodes CASSLAQGGAGAFF.

This clone came up once. The chain is built from TRBV28 and TRBJ2-5; 13 bases align to TRBD2. The better agreement between TRBJ2-7 and the DNA end casts doubt on the J call. The CDR3 spans 19 residues. Germline CDR1 MDHEN, CDR2 SYDVKM. The CDR3 sequence: CASSLSPLAGGSGSYEQYF. DNA of the CDR3: TGTGCCAGCAGTTTATCCCCACTAGCGGGAGGGTCCGGGTCCTACGAGCAGTACTTC.

The J gene is TRBJ1-2, the V gene TRBV6-5; D might be TRBD1 (6 bases). The CDR3 totals 15 residues. Germline CDR1 and CDR2: MNHEY and SVGAGI. The V gene lost 5 bases and the J gene lost 0 bases, with 13 bases spanning the gap. The CDR3 bases are TGTGCCAGCAGTGTATCGGGACAATCTAACTATGGCTACACCTTC. This sequence encodes CASSVSGQSNYGYTF.

This clone was seen only a few times. This chain uses TRBV7-7 with TRBJ2-2, with D unclear. V was trimmed by 1 base and J by 1 base, leaving 4 bases between them. The CDR3 totals 14 residues. Germline-derived CDR1 and CDR2 are SSHAT and FNYEAQ (reference sequence). The chain's CDR3 is CASSLDLNTGELFF. DNA for the CDR3: TGTGCCAGCAGCTTAGACTTGAACACCGGGGAGCTGTTTTTT.

The V call is TRBV5-6, the J call TRBJ1-5, with TRBD1 as a possible D gene (6 bases). Looked up from germline, CDR1 is SGHDT and CDR2 is YYEEEE. The CDR3 spans 15 residues. Trimming shortened V by 1 base and J by 7 bases, and 15 bases separated the two germline ends. The CDR3 protein is CASSLRGNRAQPQHF. DNA for the CDR3: TGTGCCAGCAGCTTGAGAGGAAACAGGGCACAGCCCCAGCATTTT.

The chain recombines TRBV4-1 with TRBJ2-1, with 7 bases matching TRBD2. V shed 3 bases and J 7 bases; nucleotides not matched to a gene: 9. CDR1 is MGHRA and CDR2 is YSYEKL in the germline V gene. The CDR3 loop spans 15 amino acids. CDR3 loop: CASSHLTGGGNEQFF. For the CDR3, the DNA is TGCGCCAGCAGCCACCTCACGGGGGGAGGAAATGAGCAGTTCTTC.

Concerning this clone: The identical CDR3 is also encoded by other nucleotide sequences in the sample. The chain recombines TRBV18 with TRBJ1-2, with D possibly TRBD1 on 6 matching bases. Germline V CDR1 and CDR2: KGHSH, LQKENI. The CDR3 extends over 13 amino acids. The V end lost 3 bases, the J end lost 2 bases, and 7 bases lay between the germline ends. CDR3 DNA: TGTGCCAGCTCACCTGGACAGAACTATGGCTACACCTTC. The encoded protein is CASSPGQNYGYTF.

The J gene is TRBJ1-2, the V gene TRBV28; TRBD1 might be the D (6 bases). Trimming left V 3 bases short and J 5 bases short, with 7 bases between. This CDR3 contains 12 residues. CDR1 is MDHEN and CDR2 is SYDVKM in the germline V gene. This CDR3 is CASSFGQYGYTF. The DNA of the CDR3 is TGTGCCAGCAGTTTTGGACAGTATGGCTACACCTTC.

In nucleotides, the CDR3 is TGCGCCAGCAGCTTGGATGGGCAACTCCACACAGATACGCAGTATTTT. This gives the protein CASSLDGQLHTDTQYF. The chain joins TRBV5-1 to TRBJ2-3; D is ambiguous. Germline CDR1 SGHRS, CDR2 YFSETQ. V lost 0 bases, J lost 2 bases, and 13 bases lay in between. The CDR3 is 16 amino acids.

In the case of this clone: One junction end does not reproduce the germline sequence, and a read error may be involved. The chain joins TRBV7-9 to TRBJ2-5; TRBD2 matches at 12 bases. Germline V CDR1 and CDR2: SEHNR, FQNEAQ (reference sequence). The CDR3 length is 15 residues. In DNA, the CDR3 is TGTTCCAGCAGCTTAGGGGGACTAGCGGGTGAGACCCAGTACTTC. Translating gives CSSSLGGLAGETQYF.

This rearrangement joins TRBV9 to TRBJ2-7; D unclear. The CDR3 contains 12 residues. The V gene's germline CDR1 is SGDLS and CDR2 YYNGEE. The germline V and J ends were trimmed by 6 bases and 1 base, with 8 bases remaining between them. The CDR3 region has the DNA TGTGCCAGCAATTTATTTTCCTACGAGCAGTACTTC. It translates to CASNLFSYEQYF.

The rearrangement joins TRBV9 to TRBJ2-7, with 16 positions matching TRBD2. The germline V gene has CDR1 SGDLS and CDR2 YYNGEE. There are 15 residues in the CDR3. The V gene end was trimmed by 3 bases and the J gene end by 9 bases; junction bases not matched to a gene: 6. The CDR3 DNA reads TGTGCCAGCAGCGATACCGGGACTAGCGGGAGGGCGCAGTACTTC. It translates to CASSDTGTSGRAQYF.

The chain is built from TRBV15 and TRBJ1-4, with D perhaps matching TRBD1 (5 bases). The CDR3 is 15 residues long. V dropped 0 bases and J dropped 8 bases, with 13 bases sitting between them. Germline CDR1 is LNHNV and CDR2 is YYDKDF (reference sequence). Here the CDR3 DNA reads TGTGCCACCAGCAGAGATCAAGGGGTCGGGGAAAAACTGTTTTTT. Its translation: CATSRDQGVGEKLFF.